Listed below are T cell receptor beta chains from one sample, sequenced in a study of T-cell memory formation after mild COVID-19. TCRdb re-called the 5' RACE reads with MiXCR, one entry per CDR3 protein. The table shows 250,000 to 350,000 distinct CDR3 sequences, with just under 20% occurring only once. Material: PBMCs or a T cell subset sorted from them (not recorded which). These receptors were taken from a man aged 18-30 years who had mild COVID-19 (a few samples of this study predate the infection). Cell type and time point are not known. Both conserved end residues are part of each CDR3.

j_gene | v_gene | CDR3aa
TRBJ1-5 | TRBV19 | CASSPGQVTNQPQHF
TRBJ1-1 | TRBV27 | CASSYPQTGEAFF
TRBJ1-2 | TRBV28 | CASSPRDRAYGYTF
TRBJ1-5 | TRBV23-1 | CASSQGVNQPQHF
TRBJ2-3 | TRBV4-3 | CASSPRGGGGLPDTQYF
TRBJ2-5 | TRBV6-6 | CAIRDRRTQETQYF
TRBJ2-3 | TRBV20-1 | CSSRAGATDTQYF
TRBJ1-1 | TRBV6-2/TRBV6-3 | CASSYSTTWTGRNTEAFF
TRBJ2-1 | TRBV4-2 | CASSQDFWGRTSYNEQFF
TRBJ2-3 | TRBV5-5 | CASSVGTLGDTQYF
TRBJ1-3 | TRBV7-2 | CASSFDRGSGNTIYF
TRBJ2-3 | TRBV5-1 | CASSLGQGVGLRYF
TRBJ1-5 | TRBV18 | CASSPAGRGGNQPQHF
TRBJ2-4 | TRBV4-1 | CASSQLPGGTSKNIQYF
TRBJ2-1 | TRBV3-1 | CASSRLDSYNEQFF
TRBJ2-4 | TRBV12-3/TRBV12-4 | CASSLAGGVAKNIQYF
TRBJ2-1 | TRBV5-1 | CASSLQAGAYNEQFF
TRBJ2-3 | TRBV12-3/TRBV12-4 | CASSVGTVGADTQYF
TRBJ2-3 | TRBV4-1 | CASGTSTDTQYF
TRBJ2-3 | TRBV7-2 | CASSLWPFGQFTDTQYF
TRBJ1-5 | TRBV7-6 | CASSLQSGFNQPQHF
TRBJ1-5 | TRBV12-3/TRBV12-4 | CASSFRGGSNQPQHF
TRBJ2-2 | TRBV29-1 | CSAEGGTGELFF
TRBJ2-7 | TRBV7-9 | CASSNTGLYYEQYF
TRBJ1-1 | TRBV18 | CASSPESGTEAFF
TRBJ1-4 | TRBV7-2 | CASSLGYRATNEKLFF
TRBJ1-6 | TRBV6-5 | CASSYSGRGDSPLHF
TRBJ1-1 | TRBV12-3/TRBV12-4 | CASTPTGRYTEAFF
TRBJ2-2 | TRBV5-1 | CASSHQGTGELFF
TRBJ2-5 | TRBV20-1 | CSASTNIAGARGETQYF
TRBJ2-1 | TRBV6-2/TRBV6-3 | CASSLDLYNEQFF
TRBJ1-4 | TRBV6-5 | CASSYSRSWGLEKLFF
TRBJ2-5 | TRBV20-1 | CSATSLGKTQYF
TRBJ2-3 | TRBV5-6 | CASSLDLGESTDTQYF
TRBJ2-2 | TRBV29-1 | CSVPGTTNTGELFF
TRBJ2-5 | TRBV5-1 | CASNPGQQETQYF
TRBJ1-6 | TRBV15 | CATSRGRNSPLHF
TRBJ1-5 | TRBV6-6 | CASIGPLTGDQPQHF